A selection of T cell receptor beta chains follows, all from one sample in a study of T-cell reconstitution after alpha-beta-depleted transplantation in children. TCRdb redid the calling of the PCR reads with MiXCR, one entry per CDR3 protein. The sample holds over 90,000 distinct CDR3 sequences, 4.5% to 7.5% seen once. Sequencing used PBMCs, mostly from graft donor cells, obtained 60 days after TCRalphabeta/CD19-depleted stem cell transplant. Receptors originate from a female patient between 2 and 15 years old who had a stem cell transplant for Fanconi anemia, so the T cells may come from the graft donor. The CDR3 runs from the conserved cysteine through the conserved F or W. D genes are given only for firm matches. Clone size is not always given. Where it is, it says once, few, many or a class for expanded clones.

D	size	V	J	DNA	CDR3
TRBD1	.	TRBV12-3/TRBV12-4	TRBJ1-2	TGTGCCAGCAGTCTATTGGACAGGGGGCCGGGCTACACCTTC	CASSLLDRGPGYTF
TRBD1	few	TRBV10-3	TRBJ1-2	TGTGCCACCGCCATGTTCAGGGGGTATGATGGCTACACCTTC	CATAMFRGYDGYTF
TRBD2	.	TRBV11-2	TRBJ2-5	TGTGCCAGCAGCTTAAGTCAACTAGCGGGAGGGGAAGAGACCCAGTACTTC	CASSLSQLAGGEETQYF
TRBD2	many	TRBV24-1	TRBJ2-1	TGTGCCACCAGTGACAATAGCGGGAGGGCCTACAATGAGCAGTTCTTC	CATSDNSGRAYNEQFF
TRBD2	few	TRBV5-5	TRBJ2-2	TGTGCCAGCAGCTCACGACTAGCGGGCCACACCGGGGAGCTGTTTTTT	CASSSRLAGHTGELFF
.	many	TRBV5-1	TRBJ1-1	TGCGCCAGCAGCTTGGGGGCCCAGGTCGGGACTGAAGCTTTCTTT	CASSLGAQVGTEAFF
TRBD1	.	TRBV25-1	TRBJ2-7	TGTGCCAGCAGTGAAGCAGGGGGCCACGAGCAGTACTTC	CASSEAGGHEQYF
.	.	TRBV7-3	TRBJ2-2	TGTGCCAGCAGCTCACTCGACAGGGGAGGGGGGCTGTTTTTT	CASSSLDRGGGLFF
TRBD1	many	TRBV14	TRBJ1-2	TGTGCCAGCAGCCAGGGACAGTACTATGGCTACACCTTC	CASSQGQYYGYTF
TRBD1	many	TRBV5-1	TRBJ2-3	TGCGCCAGCAGTCACGGATTTAACAGGGGGGATACGCAGTATTTT	CASSHGFNRGDTQYF
TRBD2	few	TRBV6-2/TRBV6-3	TRBJ2-3	TGTGCCAGCAGTCACTTAGCGGGCGGTAGCACAGATACGCAGTATTTT	CASSHLAGGSTDTQYF
.	many	TRBV11-2	TRBJ2-7	TGTGCCAGCAGCTTACCCTACGAGCAGTACTTC	CASSLPYEQYF
TRBD1	many	TRBV3-1	TRBJ2-1	TGTGCCAGCAGCCCCTGGGACAGCTCCTACAATGAGCAGTTCTTC	CASSPWDSSYNEQFF
TRBD2	many	TRBV7-9	TRBJ2-2	TGTGCCAGCGTGCCAACTAGCGGGCGGACCGGGGAGCTGTTTTTT	CASVPTSGRTGELFF
TRBD2	few	TRBV5-1	TRBJ2-2	TGCGCCAGCGCCCCTAGCGGGAGGGGAACCGGGGAGCTGTTTTTT	CASAPSGRGTGELFF
.	.	TRBV6-5	TRBJ1-1	TGTGCCAGCAGTTACGGGGGGATTGAAGCTTTCTTT	CASSYGGIEAFF
.	many	TRBV20-1	TRBJ2-3	TGCAGTGCTAGTTTGGGGGCCACAGATACGCAGTATTTT	CSASLGATDTQYF
TRBD2	many	TRBV5-1	TRBJ2-1	TGCGCCAGCAGCTTGGTGTTCCGGGAGGGCCATGAGCAGTTCTTC	CASSLVFREGHEQFF
.	many	TRBV5-1	TRBJ2-5	TGCGCCAGCAGCTTGGAATGGCCTGAGGCTCAAGAGACCCAGTACTTC	CASSLEWPEAQETQYF
TRBD2	.	TRBV5-1	TRBJ2-3	TGCGCCAGCAGCTTGGCGGGTAGCGGGAGAAGTACGCAGTATTTT	CASSLAGSGRSTQYF
.	.	TRBV28	TRBJ1-6	TGTGCCAGCGACTACCGCGACGCAGGGTCACCCCTCCACTTT	CASDYRDAGSPLHF
.	many	TRBV6-2/TRBV6-3	TRBJ2-7	TGTGCCAGCAGTTATTTTTCCGCGTACGAGCAGTACTTC	CASSYFSAYEQYF
.	.	TRBV7-9	TRBJ1-2	TGTGCCAGCAGCTTGATTAGGGGCTACACCTTC	CASSLIRGYTF
TRBD1	.	TRBV12-5	TRBJ2-7	TGTGCGCTTAGGGAAACAGGGGCCGGCTCCTACGAGCAGTACTTC	CALRETGAGSYEQYF
.	.	TRBV20-1	TRBJ2-7	TGCAGTGCTCCCCGGGACAACTACGAGCAGTACTTC	CSAPRDNYEQYF
.	.	TRBV14	TRBJ2-7	TGTGCCAGCAGCCAAGCGTGGGGGGCCTCCTACGAGCAGTACTTC	CASSQAWGASYEQYF
.	many	TRBV7-2	TRBJ2-3	TGTGCCAGCAGCTTATTACGTGGCGGGTACACAGATACGCAGTATTTT	CASSLLRGGYTDTQYF
TRBD2	many	TRBV18	TRBJ2-2	TGTGCCAGCTCACCGCCTAGCGGGAGTGCGACCGGGGAGCTGTTTTTT	CASSPPSGSATGELFF
TRBD1	many	TRBV28	TRBJ2-1	TGTGCCAGCAGCACCTTCCTACAGGACAGGGTGTACAATGAGCAGTTCTTC	CASSTFLQDRVYNEQFF
TRBD1	many	TRBV28	TRBJ2-4	TGTGCCAGCAGTTCAAACCGGGACAGAAAAAACATTCAGTACTTC	CASSSNRDRKNIQYF
TRBD2	.	TRBV7-6	TRBJ2-5	TGTGCCAGCAGCTTAGGTCCAGCGGGGGGGTTTCAAGAGACCCAGTACTTC	CASSLGPAGGFQETQYF
TRBD2	many	TRBV28	TRBJ2-1	TGTGCCAGCAATAACCGGGACTACTCTTGGGAGCAGTTCTTC	CASNNRDYSWEQFF
TRBD2	few	TRBV4-1	TRBJ2-7	TGCGCCAGCAGCCCCATCGGTACTAGCGGGAGGGAGCAGTACTTC	CASSPIGTSGREQYF
.	many	TRBV24-1	TRBJ2-2	TGTGCCACCAGTGACTCTAAAGGGGGGTTTGCGCCGACCGGGGAGCTGTTTTTT	CATSDSKGGFAPTGELFF
TRBD2	.	TRBV6-2/TRBV6-3	TRBJ2-1	TGTGCCAGCAGCGTACGCCTTACCCTAGCGGTGCAGTTCTTC	CASSVRLTLAVQFF
.	few	TRBV28	TRBJ1-2	TGTGCCAGCAGTTTAGGGGGACATAACTATGGCTACACCTTC	CASSLGGHNYGYTF
TRBD1	many	TRBV5-1	TRBJ2-3	TGCGCGTCACAGGGGCCAGGAGATACGCAGTATTTT	CASQGPGDTQYF
.	many	TRBV6-1	TRBJ2-7	TGTGCCAGCATCCACAGGGCCGGGACGACTTACGAGCAGTACTTC	CASIHRAGTTYEQYF
.	.	TRBV6-5	TRBJ1-6	TGTGCCAGCAGGTTCTCGGGGCTCAATTCACCCCTCCACTTT	CASRFSGLNSPLHF
.	many	TRBV3-1	TRBJ1-5	TGTGCCAGCAGCCAAGGGATACAGCCCCAGCATTTT	CASSQGIQPQHF
.	many	TRBV19	TRBJ2-1	TGTGCCAGTAGTCCGGGCCTTCGGAATGAGCAGTTCTTC	CASSPGLRNEQFF
.	many	TRBV21-1	TRBJ2-5	TGTGCCAGCAGCAATAGGACGGACAGGGAAAGAGAGACCCAGTACTTC	CASSNRTDRERETQYF
.	.	TRBV6-5	TRBJ1-2	TGTGCCAGCAGTTACCTGACGAACTCCAACTATGGCGACACCTTC	CASSYLTNSNYGDTF
.	.	TRBV12-3/TRBV12-4	TRBJ1-4	TGTGCCAGCGGCCAAACCAGGGCGGGGGTTGGCGAAAAACTGTTTTTT	CASGQTRAGVGEKLFF
TRBD2	few	TRBV7-9	TRBJ2-1	TGTGCCAGCAGCTTGGGCGGGAGGGCTAATAATGAGCAGTTCTTC	CASSLGGRANNEQFF
.	many	TRBV29-1	TRBJ2-7	TGCAGCGTTGTAGGACCCACCTACGAGCAGTACTTC	CSVVGPTYEQYF
TRBD1	many	TRBV5-1	TRBJ2-1	TGCGCCAGCAGCATTACAGGGGACAATGAGCAGTTCTTC	CASSITGDNEQFF
.	many	TRBV5-1	TRBJ2-7	TGCGCCAGCAGCGTGGGACAAACATACGAGCAGTACTTC	CASSVGQTYEQYF
.	many	TRBV20-1	TRBJ2-7	TGCAGTGTCCCGGGACTCGGAGGCTACGAGCAGTACTTC	CSVPGLGGYEQYF
.	many	TRBV28	TRBJ1-2	TGTGCCAGCAGTTTGGCAGGCAGACTTAACTATGGCTACACCTTC	CASSLAGRLNYGYTF